This T cell receptor beta chain was captured in a study of control samples from healthy donors and cancer patients. The trim removed 5 bases at V and 5 bases at J, leaving 16 bases unmatched. CDR3 length equals 18 residues. Germline V gene lookup returns CDR1 PRHDT and CDR2 FYEKMQ (reference sequence). Assay used: immunoSEQ multiplex PCR; TCRdb lists only in-frame clones, some missing. The repertoire has 150,000 to 200,000 clones, 90% to 95% of them found once; the top ten carry 8.5%. The genes are TRBV13 and TRBJ2-5; 11 nucleotides line up with TRBD1. The receptor's source is a woman aged 40 to 50 in good health. Sequencing was carried out using blood. The CDR3 region is CASSASELGQGGVETQYF. CDR3 nucleotide sequence: TGTGCCAGCAGCGCGTCCGAGTTGGGACAGGGGGGTGTGGAGACCCAGTACTTC.